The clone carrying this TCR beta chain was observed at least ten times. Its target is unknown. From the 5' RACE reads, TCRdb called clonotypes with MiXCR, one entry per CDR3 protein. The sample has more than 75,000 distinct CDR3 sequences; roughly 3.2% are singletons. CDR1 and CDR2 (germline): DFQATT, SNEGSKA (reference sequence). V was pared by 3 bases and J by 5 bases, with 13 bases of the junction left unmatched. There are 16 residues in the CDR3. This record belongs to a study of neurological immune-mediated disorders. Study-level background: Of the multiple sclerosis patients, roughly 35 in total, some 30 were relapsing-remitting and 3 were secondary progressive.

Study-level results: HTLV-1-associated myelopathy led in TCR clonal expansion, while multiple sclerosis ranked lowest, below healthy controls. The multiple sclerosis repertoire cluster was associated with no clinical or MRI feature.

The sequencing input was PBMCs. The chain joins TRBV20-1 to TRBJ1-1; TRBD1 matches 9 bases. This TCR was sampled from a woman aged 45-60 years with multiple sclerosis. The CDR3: CSARPAGTGIITEAFF. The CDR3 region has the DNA TGCAGTGCTAGGCCCGCCGGGACAGGGATTATAACTGAAGCTTTCTTT.